The 21 T cell receptor beta chains reported below all come from one sample, sequenced in a study of blood T cells in healthy people across ages. Together with a sample-barcoded 5' primer, a J-beta primer mix was included in a second PCR lasting about 7 to 12 cycles. One entry per CDR3 protein, called by TCRdb with MiXCR from the 5' RACE reads. The data contain approximately 1,700,000 distinct CDR3 sequences, roughly two fifths of them singletons. Sequencing used blood. The source is a human donor in good health.

The chain employs TRBV10-3 and TRBJ2-7; 10 bases fit TRBD1. The V segment lost 4 bases and the J segment 0 bases; nucleotides outside the gene matches: 9. The CDR3 consists of 17 residues. Germline CDR1 and CDR2: ENHRY and SYGVKD. CDR3 coding DNA: TGTGCCATCAGTGTACCACCGGGACAGGGGAGCTCCTACGAGCAGTACTTC. This sequence encodes CAISVPPGQGSSYEQYF.

The chain couples TRBV2 to TRBJ2-1; the D is unclear. The CDR3 covers 12 residues. Trimming pared 7 bases from V and 5 bases from J, leaving 9 bases between. Germline V CDR1 and CDR2: SNHLY, FYNNEI. The CDR3 spells CASNSDDNEQFF. The DNA for the CDR3 is TGTGCCAGCAATTCGGACGACAATGAGCAGTTCTTC.

The chain uses TRBV18 and TRBJ2-1; D not resolved. Germline CDR1 reads KGHSH; CDR2 reads LQKENI. The CDR3 length is 16 residues. V lost 4 bases, J lost 5 bases, and 18 bases lay in between. The CDR3 loop reads CASSLAPGPTHNEQFF. As DNA, the CDR3 is TGTGCCAGCTCACTTGCTCCGGGTCCCACTCACAATGAGCAGTTCTTC.

This clonotype appeared a few times. The V call is TRBV7-8, the J call TRBJ2-7; the match to TRBD2 covers 9 bases. V gave up 4 bases and J gave up 5 bases; unmatched junction bases: 9. The germline V gene encodes CDR1 SGHVS and CDR2 FQNEAQ. This CDR3 has 15 residues. The chain's CDR3 is CASSSLAGGPNEQYF. The DNA of the CDR3 is TGTGCCAGCAGCTCCCTCGCGGGGGGGCCTAACGAGCAGTACTTC. Based on the CDR3 plus reference TRBV7-8 and TRBJ2-7, the full variable domain is GAGVSQSPRYKVAKRGQDVALRCDPISGHVSLFWYQQALGQGPEFLTYFQNEAQLDKSGLPSDRFFAERPEGSVSTLKIQRTQQEDSAVYLCASSSLAGGPNEQYFGPGTRLTVT.

The chain employs TRBV7-2 and TRBJ1-2; D is possibly TRBD1 (6 bases). In germline, CDR1 is SGHTA, CDR2 FQGNSA. The CDR3 has 14 residues. Trimming shortened V by 0 bases and J by 4 bases, and 9 bases separated the two germline ends. CDR3 loop: CASSLAWGRYGYTF. The DNA of the CDR3 is TGTGCCAGCAGCTTAGCATGGGGGCGCTATGGCTACACCTTC.

This chain uses TRBV11-2 with TRBJ2-1, with TRBD2 matching over 11 bases. CDR1 is SGHAT and CDR2 is FQNNGV in the germline V gene. V shed 7 bases and J 7 bases; nucleotides not matched to a gene: 6. This CDR3 has 14 amino acids. The CDR3 DNA sequence: TGTGCCAGCAACCCTCGACTAGCGGGGAATGAGCAGTTCTTC. It encodes CASNPRLAGNEQFF.

This clonotype was detected a few times. V is TRBV6-5 and J is TRBJ2-7, with D tentatively TRBD1 or TRBD2 (6 bases each). Per germline, CDR1 MNHEY and CDR2 SVGAGI. V lost 6 bases and J 9 bases, leaving 12 bases between the germline ends. This CDR3 is built from 11 residues. The CDR3 region is CASRGGVVQYF. The CDR3, as DNA: TGTGCCAGCAGGGGGGGCGTAGTGCAGTACTTC.

This clonotype was counted a few times. V is TRBV6-1 and J is TRBJ2-7; TRBD1 is a possible D gene (5 bases). The CDR3 totals 12 residues. Looked up from germline, CDR1 is MNHNS and CDR2 is SASEGT. With 5 bases removed from V and 5 bases from J, the gap between germline ends came to 10 bases. This CDR3 reads CASSWGWDEQYF. The CDR3 DNA follows: TGTGCCAGCAGTTGGGGCTGGGACGAGCAGTACTTC.

This chain uses TRBV29-1 with TRBJ1-1; 7 bases are a match to TRBD1. Germline-derived CDR1 and CDR2 are SQVTM and ANQGSEA. J lost 0 bases, V lost 3 bases, and 10 bases had no gene match. The CDR3 runs to 16 residues. DNA for the CDR3: TGCAGCGTTGATGAGGGTGGGACAGTCATGAACACTGAAGCTTTCTTT. Translated, it gives CSVDEGGTVMNTEAFF.

This clonotype was recorded a few times. This sequence joins TRBV7-3 and TRBJ2-1; possible D gene TRBD1, 6 bases. The CDR3 is 14 residues long. Germline-derived CDR1 and CDR2 are SGHTA and FQGTGA. Trimming took off 2 bases at V and 7 bases at J, with 12 bases between the two ends. The CDR3 protein is CASSLAGDGNEQFF. The DNA for the CDR3 is TGTGCCAGCAGCTTAGCAGGGGATGGGAATGAGCAGTTCTTC.

V and J are TRBV7-2 and TRBJ1-2; possibly TRBD1 for D (5 bases). Germline CDR1 is SGHTA and CDR2 is FQGNSA. The V and J ends lost 4 bases and 3 bases respectively, with 12 bases between them. This CDR3 region has 14 residues. The CDR3 nucleotides read TGTGCCAGCAGCTCTCCGGGGGACGACTATGGCTACACCTTC. This codes for CASSSPGDDYGYTF.

The genes are TRBV3-1 and TRBJ2-4; 8 positions match TRBD2. Near its end, the DNA agrees better with TRBJ2-7, so the J call may be wrong. Germline CDR1 and CDR2: LGHDT and YNNKEL (reference sequence). CDR3 length: 16 residues. CDR3 loop: CASSQGGAGVPYEQYF. The CDR3 coding sequence is TGTGCCAGCAGCCAAGGGGGAGCGGGGGTCCCCTACGAGCAGTACTTC.

About this clonotype itself: At one end, the junction sequence differs from germline, possibly due to a read error. This rearrangement joins TRBV6-1 to TRBJ2-5; D gene ambiguous. CDR3 size: 12 residues. Germline lookup yields CDR1 MNHNS and CDR2 SASEGT. CDR3 loop: CTSIGDQETQYF. In DNA, the CDR3 is TGTACCAGCATTGGAGACCAAGAGACCCAGTACTTC.

The J gene is TRBJ1-1, the V gene TRBV24-1; no definite D call. This CDR3 has 15 residues. Trimming took off 6 bases at V and 4 bases at J, with 17 bases between the two ends. Germline CDR1 and CDR2: KGHDR and SFDVKD. The CDR3 spells CATSTAESERTEAFF. CDR3 DNA sequence: TGTGCCACCAGTACGGCGGAATCGGAACGCACTGAAGCTTTCTTT.

The sample holds a few counts of this clonotype. The chain recombines TRBV20-1 with TRBJ1-1; 9 bases match TRBD1. Germline lookup yields CDR1 DFQATT and CDR2 SNEGSKA (reference sequence). This CDR3 region has 14 residues. Trimming at V came to 3 bases and at J to 3 bases, leaving 5 bases not matched to a gene. The CDR3 spells CSARGTGRYTEAFF. DNA of the CDR3: TGCAGTGCTAGGGGGACAGGGCGGTACACTGAAGCTTTCTTT.

This chain's CDR3 is CASSVEGQAIQPQHF. CDR3 in DNA: TGTGCCAGCAGCGTAGAAGGACAGGCTATTCAGCCCCAGCATTTT. This chain links TRBV9 with TRBJ1-5, with 7 bases lining up with TRBD1. In germline, CDR1 is SGDLS, CDR2 YYNGEE. The CDR3 consists of 15 residues. J gave up 6 bases and V 0 bases, and 6 bases lay outside the gene matches.

The chain uses TRBV27 and TRBJ2-1, with a possible D match to TRBD1 (6 bases). Germline assignment: CDR1 MNHEY and CDR2 SMNVEV (reference sequence). Trimming shortened V by 5 bases and J by 9 bases, and 11 bases separated the two germline ends. CDR3 length: 12 residues. This CDR3 reads CASSPGTTEQFF. CDR3 in DNA: TGTGCCAGCAGTCCGGGGACAACTGAGCAGTTCTTC.

The chain uses TRBV5-1 and TRBJ2-5, with 12 bases matching TRBD2. J was trimmed by 0 bases and V by 4 bases; bases with no gene match: 7. The V gene's germline CDR1 is SGHRS and CDR2 YFSETQ. CDR3 length equals 17 residues. The CDR3 sequence: CASSTGLAGRYQETQYF. CDR3 sequence (DNA): TGCGCCAGCAGCACCGGACTAGCGGGGAGGTACCAAGAGACCCAGTACTTC.

This clonotype was counted many times. This chain links TRBV12-3 or TRBV12-4 with TRBJ2-7, with TRBD1 matching 8 bases. The CDR3 runs 14 residues. With V trimmed by 6 bases and J by 5 bases, 9 bases remained unmatched. The CDR3 region is CASRLQGGTDEQYF. The CDR3 bases are TGTGCCAGCAGGCTACAGGGGGGAACGGACGAGCAGTACTTC.

This clonotype was seen a few times. The CDR3 DNA sequence: TGTGCCAGCAGTGGGGACAGGATGGGAGAGACCCAGTACTTC. It codes for CASSGDRMGETQYF. The chain links TRBV6-5 to TRBJ2-5; the match to TRBD1 covers 8 bases. The CDR3 runs 14 residues. V lost 5 bases and J lost 4; bases outside the gene matches: 6. Germline V gives CDR1 MNHEY, CDR2 SVGAGI.

This clonotype has only a few counts. The chain carries TRBV7-2 and TRBJ2-7; 9 nucleotides agree with TRBD1. The CDR3 has 16 residues. V trimming: 5 bases; J trimming: 3 bases; junction bases outside the gene matches: 11. Germline CDR1 is SGHTA and CDR2 is FQGNSA. The CDR3 region is CASSLTWTGADYEQYF. The CDR3 bases are TGTGCCAGCAGCCTAACGTGGACAGGGGCGGACTACGAGCAGTACTTC. Full variable domain (outside the CDR3, taken from reference TRBV7-2 and TRBJ2-7): GAGVSQSPSNKVTEKGKDVELRCDPISGHTALYWYRQSLGQGLEFLIYFQGNSAPDKSGLPSDRFSAERTGGSVSTLTIQRTQQEDSAVYLCASSLTWTGADYEQYFGPGTRLTVT.